Listed below are T cell receptor beta chains from one sample, sequenced in a study of blood T cell repertoires in COVID-19. Method: immunoSEQ multiplex PCR; TCRdb's copy keeps in-frame clones and lacks some. Of 300,000 to 350,000 clones in the sample, about nine tenths are singletons; the top ten hold about 7%. Sequencing used peripheral blood. These receptors came from a woman in her twenties or thirties with COVID-19, enrolled during active disease. CDR3s leave out the opening cysteine and the closing phenylalanine or tryptophan. The order of the fields is J gene, clone size, V gene, CDR3 protein. A clone size is listed for some rows: how often the clone was seen (once, few, many), or a class if it is expanded.

TRBJ2-7	once	TRBV7-6	ASSRYRGHLAGGTYEQY
TRBJ2-7	-	TRBV11-2	ASRRDGYEQY
TRBJ1-1	-	TRBV2	ASSGQGPEAF
TRBJ1-1	-	TRBV5-8	ASSLYLNTEAF
TRBJ2-5	-	TRBV24-1	ATSDLQGVQETQY
TRBJ2-3	-	TRBV4-1	ASSQDLASGDGTDTQY
TRBJ2-5	-	TRBV7-8	ASSSGTAGGWEETQY
TRBJ1-1	-	TRBV19	ASSTGTAANTEAF
TRBJ2-2	-	TRBV2	ASSRTSGSTGELF
TRBJ1-2	few	TRBV5-1	ASSLRVGQGNGYT
TRBJ1-4	once	TRBV19	ASTSLNEKLF
TRBJ2-7	-	TRBV7-9	ASSPLAGSSYEQY
TRBJ1-5	-	TRBV29-1	SVAQGDPNQPQH
TRBJ2-4	few	TRBV11-2	ASSSIQGALAKNIQY
TRBJ1-1	-	TRBV6-5	ASSYGAGGTEAF
TRBJ1-1	-	TRBV7-8	ASSLRRTTVLNTEAF
TRBJ2-1	-	TRBV28	ASSLSYSGRGQF
TRBJ2-3	-	TRBV19	ASSPLAGGPLSTDTQY
TRBJ1-5	-	TRBV7-2	ASSLYQGVGQPQH
TRBJ1-2	-	TRBV5-4	ASSLGYRVADYGYT
TRBJ2-3	-	TRBV2	ASSGLAGADTQY
TRBJ1-6	-	TRBV7-9	ASSARQANSPLH
TRBJ1-1	-	TRBV28	ASSPRQGPTEAF
TRBJ2-5	-	TRBV4-2	ASSQGSTSGSVQETQY
TRBJ1-3	-	TRBV6-5	ASSYSTGAGNTIY
TRBJ2-1	-	TRBV28	ASRGGLAGVGNEQF
TRBJ2-5	-	TRBV24-1	ATQDRQGAMETQY
TRBJ2-3	-	TRBV18	ASSHGTGGGTDTQY
TRBJ1-1	-	TRBV2	ASNRPTANTEAF
TRBJ1-1	once	TRBV28	ASSWGGALLEAF
TRBJ1-2	-	TRBV2	ASRDDRFFYGYT
TRBJ1-2	-	TRBV27	ASSTGMSKVYGYT
TRBJ2-3	once	TRBV5-4	ASSLGRSTDTQY
TRBJ1-1	-	TRBV10-3	AISEQGMNTEAF
TRBJ2-7	-	TRBV5-1	ASCSGSGYEQY
TRBJ1-2	-	TRBV3-1/TRBV3-2	ASSQEEWQVPLYGYT
TRBJ2-7	once	TRBV6-4	ASSDPGLAGGPTYEQY